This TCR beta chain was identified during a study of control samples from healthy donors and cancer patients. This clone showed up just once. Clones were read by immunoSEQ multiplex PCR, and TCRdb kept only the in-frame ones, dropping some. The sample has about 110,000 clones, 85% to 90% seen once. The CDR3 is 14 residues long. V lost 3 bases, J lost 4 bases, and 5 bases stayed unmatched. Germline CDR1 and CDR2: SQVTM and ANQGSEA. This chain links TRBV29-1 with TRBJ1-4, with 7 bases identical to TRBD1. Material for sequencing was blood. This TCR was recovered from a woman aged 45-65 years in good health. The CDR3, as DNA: TGCAGCGTTGAGCTGGACAGGTATAATGAAAAACTGTTTTTT. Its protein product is CSVELDRYNEKLFF.